This T cell receptor beta chain appears in the sequencing data of a study of blood T cells in healthy people across ages. The V end was cut by 4 bases, the J end by 7 bases, with 17 bases between. Germline V gene sequence: CDR1 SGHNT, CDR2 YENEEA. CDR3 length: 15 amino acids. In regard to this clonotype: Its antigen is still unknown.

General observations from the study: The study could not conclusively compare naive and antigen-experienced cells, given its unsorted PBMCs.

Sample-barcoded 5' priming and a J-beta primer mix drove a second PCR of about 6 to 12 cycles. Each of the cDNA molecules was tagged by a template-switch adaptor with 12 random nucleotides. TCRdb re-called the 5' RACE reads through MiXCR, storing one row per CDR3 protein. Altogether roughly 500,000 distinct CDR3 sequences are present, 27% being singletons, with the ten largest covering roughly 20%. The draw of peripheral blood yielded ten milliliters from each donor. V gene TRBV11-3 combines with J gene TRBJ2-4, with D possibly matching TRBD2 (7 bases). The clonotype originates from an older woman in good health. The sample comprised blood. CDR3 coding DNA: TGTGCCAGCAGCTCCCCGGACGAGGGGGGGAACATTCAGTACTTC. Translating it yields CASSSPDEGGNIQYF.